The clone carrying this T cell receptor (beta chain) was seen only once. Its specificity is unknown. Libraries were prepared by immunoSEQ multiplex PCR; TCRdb keeps only in-frame clonotypes and omits some of them. Of some 46,000 clones listed, approximately 80% are singletons. There are 15 residues in the CDR3. The germline V gene has CDR1 WSHSY and CDR2 SAAADI. Trimming cost V 5 bases and J 3 bases; bases outside gene matches: 5. This sample was included in a study of OX40 agonist ivuxolimab in advanced cancers. About the research overall: Patients receiving dose escalation had hepatocellular carcinoma, melanoma, renal cell or head and neck cancer. Prior anti-PD-1, anti-PD-L1 or anti-CTLA-4 therapy was allowed; 40% had some. Broader study findings: CD4+ and CD8+ blood T cells expanded clonally by week 6 at 0.1 to 3.0 mg/kg. What antigens the expanded peripheral T cells recognized was never established.

The chain joins TRBV10-2 to TRBJ2-1; 9 positions match TRBD1. The sequences come from CD4+ or CD8+ T cells sorted from blood, collected in a trial of the OX40 agonist ivuxolimab. This clonotype was sampled from an adult with an advanced solid tumor such as melanoma, head and neck, liver or kidney cancer. This chain's CDR3 is CASSLTGGVYNEQFF. CDR3 in DNA: TGCGCCAGCAGTCTCACAGGGGGCGTCTACAATGAGCAGTTCTTC.